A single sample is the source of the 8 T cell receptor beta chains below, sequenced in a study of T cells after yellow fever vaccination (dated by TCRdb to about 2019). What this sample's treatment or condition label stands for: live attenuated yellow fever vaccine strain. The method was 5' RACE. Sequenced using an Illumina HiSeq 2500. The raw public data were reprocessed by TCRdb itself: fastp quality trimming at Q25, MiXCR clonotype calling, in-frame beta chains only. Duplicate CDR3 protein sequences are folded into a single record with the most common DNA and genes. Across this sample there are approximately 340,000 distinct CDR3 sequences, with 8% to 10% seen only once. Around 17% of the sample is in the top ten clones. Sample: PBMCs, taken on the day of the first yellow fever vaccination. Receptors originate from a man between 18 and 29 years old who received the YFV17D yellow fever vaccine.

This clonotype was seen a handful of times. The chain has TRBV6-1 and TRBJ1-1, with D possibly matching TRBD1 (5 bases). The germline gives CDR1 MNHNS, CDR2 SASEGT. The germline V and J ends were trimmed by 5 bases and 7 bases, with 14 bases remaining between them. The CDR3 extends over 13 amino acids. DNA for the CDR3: TGTGCCAGCAGTCAACGGGACCCTTTTGAAGCTTTCTTT. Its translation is CASSQRDPFEAFF.

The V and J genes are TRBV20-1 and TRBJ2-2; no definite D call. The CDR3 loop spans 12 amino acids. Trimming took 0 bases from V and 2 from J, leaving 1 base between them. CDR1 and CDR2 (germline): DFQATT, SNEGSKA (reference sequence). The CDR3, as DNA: TGCAGTGCTAGAGAAAACACCGGGGAGCTGTTTTTT. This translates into CSARENTGELFF.

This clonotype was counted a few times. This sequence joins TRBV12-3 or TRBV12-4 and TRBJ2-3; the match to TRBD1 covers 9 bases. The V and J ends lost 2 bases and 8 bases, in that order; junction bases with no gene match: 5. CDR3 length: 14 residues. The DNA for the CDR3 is TGTGCCAGCAGTTTAAGGGACAGGGTCATTACGCAGTATTTT. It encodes CASSLRDRVITQYF.

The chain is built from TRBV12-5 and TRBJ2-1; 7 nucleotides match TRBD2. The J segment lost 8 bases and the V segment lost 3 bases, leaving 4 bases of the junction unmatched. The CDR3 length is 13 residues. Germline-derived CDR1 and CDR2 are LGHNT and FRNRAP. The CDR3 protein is CASGFPGGYEQFF. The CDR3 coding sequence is TGTGCTAGTGGTTTCCCGGGGGGTTATGAGCAGTTCTTC.

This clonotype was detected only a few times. CDR3 coding DNA: TGTGCCAGCACCTCGGGGCCCGGGGAGCTGTTTTTT. Amino acid sequence: CASTSGPGELFF. V usage is TRBV12-3 or TRBV12-4 and J usage is TRBJ2-2; perhaps D is TRBD1 or TRBD2 (5 bases each). V was trimmed by 7 bases and J by 6 bases, leaving 9 bases between them. This CDR3 spans 12 amino acids.

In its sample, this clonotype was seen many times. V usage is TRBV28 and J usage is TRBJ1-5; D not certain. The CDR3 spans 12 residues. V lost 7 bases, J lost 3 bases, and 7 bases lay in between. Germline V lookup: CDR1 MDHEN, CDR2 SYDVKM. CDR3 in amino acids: CASNPFNQPQHF. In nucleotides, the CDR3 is TGTGCCAGCAACCCCTTCAATCAGCCCCAGCATTTT.

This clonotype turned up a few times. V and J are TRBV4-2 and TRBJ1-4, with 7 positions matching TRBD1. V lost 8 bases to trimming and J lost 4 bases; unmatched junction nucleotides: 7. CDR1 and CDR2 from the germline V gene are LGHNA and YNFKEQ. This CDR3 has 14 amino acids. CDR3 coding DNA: TGTGCCAGCGAAAGGGGGCTAAGTAATGAAAAACTGTTTTTT. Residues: CASERGLSNEKLFF.

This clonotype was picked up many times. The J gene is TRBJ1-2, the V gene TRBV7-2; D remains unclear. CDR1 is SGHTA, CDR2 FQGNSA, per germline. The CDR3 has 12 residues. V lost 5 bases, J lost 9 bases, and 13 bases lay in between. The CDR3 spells CASSPPRPSYTF. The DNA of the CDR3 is TGTGCCAGCAGCCCACCCCGCCCCAGCTACACCTTC.